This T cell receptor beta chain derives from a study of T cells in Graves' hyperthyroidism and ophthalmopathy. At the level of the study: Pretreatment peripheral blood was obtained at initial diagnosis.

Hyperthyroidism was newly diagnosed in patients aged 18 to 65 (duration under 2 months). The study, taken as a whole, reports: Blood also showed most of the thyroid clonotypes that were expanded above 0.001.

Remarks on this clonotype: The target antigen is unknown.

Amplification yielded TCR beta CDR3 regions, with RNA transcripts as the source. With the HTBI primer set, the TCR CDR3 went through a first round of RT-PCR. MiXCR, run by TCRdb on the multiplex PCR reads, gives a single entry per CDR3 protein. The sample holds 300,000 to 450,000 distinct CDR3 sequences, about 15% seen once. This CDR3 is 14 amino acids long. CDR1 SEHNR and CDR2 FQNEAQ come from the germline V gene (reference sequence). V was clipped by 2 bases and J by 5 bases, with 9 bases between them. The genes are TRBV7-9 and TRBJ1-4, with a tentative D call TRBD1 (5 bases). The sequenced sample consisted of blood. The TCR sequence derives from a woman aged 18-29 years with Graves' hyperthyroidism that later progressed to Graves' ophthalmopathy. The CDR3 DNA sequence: TGTGCCAGCAGCTTAAAAGGGGCCAATGAAAAACTGTTTTTT. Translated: CASSLKGANEKLFF.